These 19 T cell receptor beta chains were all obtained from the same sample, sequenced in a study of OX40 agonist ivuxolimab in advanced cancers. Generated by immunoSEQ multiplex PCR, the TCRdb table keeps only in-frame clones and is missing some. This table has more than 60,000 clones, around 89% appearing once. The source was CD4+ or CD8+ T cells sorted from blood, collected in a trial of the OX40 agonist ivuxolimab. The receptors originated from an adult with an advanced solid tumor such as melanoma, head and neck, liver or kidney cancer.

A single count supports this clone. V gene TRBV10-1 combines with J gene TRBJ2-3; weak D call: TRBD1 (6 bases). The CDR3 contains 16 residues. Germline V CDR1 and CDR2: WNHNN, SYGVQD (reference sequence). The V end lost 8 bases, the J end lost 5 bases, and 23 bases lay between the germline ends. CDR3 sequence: CASGYYRDTVQDTQYF. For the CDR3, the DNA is TGCGCCAGCGGCTACTACCGGGACACGGTTCAAGATACGCAGTATTTT.

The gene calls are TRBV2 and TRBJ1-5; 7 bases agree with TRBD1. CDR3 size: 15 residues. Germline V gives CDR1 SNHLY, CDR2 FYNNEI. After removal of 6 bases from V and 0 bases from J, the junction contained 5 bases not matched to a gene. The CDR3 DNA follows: TGTGCCAGCAGGGGGGACAGTTATAGCAATCAGCCCCAGCATTTT. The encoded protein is CASRGDSYSNQPQHF.

Here the CDR3 reads CASSLVGGTDTQYF. CDR3 in DNA: TGTGCCAGCAGCTTAGTGGGTGGCACAGATACGCAGTATTTT. The chain combines TRBV7-2 with TRBJ2-3; D is uncertain. This CDR3 is built from 14 residues. Between the trimmed V and J ends, which lost 1 base and 1 base, there was a span of 6 bases. The V gene's germline CDR1 is SGHTA and CDR2 FQGNSA.

CDR3 bases: TGTGCCAGCTCACTCAACGGTCCCCCCTCATGGTTCTTC. Encoded protein: CASSLNGPPSWFF. This sequence joins TRBV18 and TRBJ2-1; no firm D call. The germline gives CDR1 KGHSH, CDR2 LQKENI. V was shortened by 4 bases and J by 15 bases, with 19 bases between the two germline ends. The CDR3 has 13 amino acids.

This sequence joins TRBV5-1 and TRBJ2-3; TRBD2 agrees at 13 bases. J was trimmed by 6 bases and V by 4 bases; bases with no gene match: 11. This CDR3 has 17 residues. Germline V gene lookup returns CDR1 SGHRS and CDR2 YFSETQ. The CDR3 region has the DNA TGCGCCAGCAGCCTACCATCTACACTAGCGGGAGGGGATACGCAGTATTTT. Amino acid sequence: CASSLPSTLAGGDTQYF. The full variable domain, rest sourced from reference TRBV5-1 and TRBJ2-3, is KAGVTQTPRYLIKTRGQQVTLSCSPISGHRSVSWYQQTPGQGLQFLFEYFSETQRNKGNFPGRFSGRQFSNSRSEMNVSTLELGDSALYLCASSLPSTLAGGDTQYFGPGTRLTVL.

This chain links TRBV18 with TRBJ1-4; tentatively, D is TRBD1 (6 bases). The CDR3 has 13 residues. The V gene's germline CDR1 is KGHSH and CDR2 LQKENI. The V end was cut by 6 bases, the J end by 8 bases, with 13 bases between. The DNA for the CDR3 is TGTGCCAGCTCGCGGGGGCAGGAGGAAAAACTGTTTTTT. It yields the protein CASSRGQEEKLFF. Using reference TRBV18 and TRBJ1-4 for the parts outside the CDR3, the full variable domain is NAGVMQNPRHLVRRRGQEARLRCSPMKGHSHVYWYRQLPEEGLKFMVYLQKENIIDESGMPKERFSAEFPKEGPSILRIQQVVRGDSAAYFCASSRGQEEKLFFGSGTQLSVL.

This CDR3 reads CASSPRWTGELFF. The CDR3 bases are TGTGCCAGCAGTCCCCGATGGACCGGGGAGCTGTTTTTT. The chain carries TRBV27 and TRBJ2-2; D gene ambiguous. Trimming shortened V by 5 bases and J by 5 bases, and 9 bases separated the two germline ends. The CDR3 spans 13 residues. Per the germline V gene, CDR1 is MNHEY and CDR2 is SMNVEV (reference sequence).

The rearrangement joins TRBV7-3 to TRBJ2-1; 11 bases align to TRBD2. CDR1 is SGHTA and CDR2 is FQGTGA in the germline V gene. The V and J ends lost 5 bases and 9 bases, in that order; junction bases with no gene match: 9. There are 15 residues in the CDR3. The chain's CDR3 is CASSPGGSGRVEQFF. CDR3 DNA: TGTGCCAGCAGCCCCGGGGGTAGCGGGAGGGTTGAGCAGTTCTTC.

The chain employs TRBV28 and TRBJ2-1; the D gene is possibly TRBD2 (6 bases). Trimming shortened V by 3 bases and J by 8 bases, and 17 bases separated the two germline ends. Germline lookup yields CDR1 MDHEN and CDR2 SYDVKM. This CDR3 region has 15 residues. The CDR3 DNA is TGTGCCAGCAGTTTCCCGGGAGCCGTGGGTGATGAGCAGTTCTTC. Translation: CASSFPGAVGDEQFF.

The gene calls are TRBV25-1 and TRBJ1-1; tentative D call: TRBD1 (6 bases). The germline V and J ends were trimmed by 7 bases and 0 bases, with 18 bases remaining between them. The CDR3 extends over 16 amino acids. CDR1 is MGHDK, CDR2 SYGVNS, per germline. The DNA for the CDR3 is TGTGCCAGCAAGGAAAACAGGGCCCTCATGAACACTGAAGCTTTCTTT. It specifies CASKENRALMNTEAFF.

In nucleotides, the CDR3 is TGCGCCAGCAGATCCGGGAGCGGGTCGGACTATGGCTACACCTTC. This sequence encodes CASRSGSGSDYGYTF. The chain has TRBV5-1 and TRBJ1-2; no clear D gene. With 5 bases removed from V and 3 bases from J, the gap between germline ends came to 17 bases. The CDR3 is 15 residues long. In germline, CDR1 is SGHRS, CDR2 YFSETQ.

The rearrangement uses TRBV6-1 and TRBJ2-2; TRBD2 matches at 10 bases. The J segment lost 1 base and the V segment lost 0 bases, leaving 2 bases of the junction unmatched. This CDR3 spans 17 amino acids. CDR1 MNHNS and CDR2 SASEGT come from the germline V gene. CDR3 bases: TGTGCCAGCAGTGAAGCGTTAGCGGGAGGGAACACCGGGGAGCTGTTTTTT. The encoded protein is CASSEALAGGNTGELFF.

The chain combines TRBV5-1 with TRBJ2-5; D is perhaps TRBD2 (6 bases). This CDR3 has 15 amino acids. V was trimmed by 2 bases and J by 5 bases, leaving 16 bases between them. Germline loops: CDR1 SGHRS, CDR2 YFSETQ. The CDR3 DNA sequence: TGCGCCAGCAGCTTTAACCCCGGAGGGCAGGAGACCCAGTACTTC. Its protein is CASSFNPGGQETQYF.

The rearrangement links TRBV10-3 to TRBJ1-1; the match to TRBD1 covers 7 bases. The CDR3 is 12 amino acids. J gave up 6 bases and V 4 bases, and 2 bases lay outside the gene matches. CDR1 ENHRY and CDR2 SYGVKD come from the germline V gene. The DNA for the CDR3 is TGTGCCATCAGTGGGGACAGTTCTGAAGCTTTCTTT. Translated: CAISGDSSEAFF.

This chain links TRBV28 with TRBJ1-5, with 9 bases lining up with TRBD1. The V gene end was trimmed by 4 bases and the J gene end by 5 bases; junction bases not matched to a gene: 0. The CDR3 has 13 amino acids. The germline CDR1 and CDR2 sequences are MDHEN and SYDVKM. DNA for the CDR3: TGTGCCAGCAGTTGGACAGGGGATCAGCCCCAGCATTTT. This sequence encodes CASSWTGDQPQHF. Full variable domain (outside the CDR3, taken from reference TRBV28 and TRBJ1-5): DVKVTQSSRYLVKRTGEKVFLECVQDMDHENMFWYRQDPGLGLRLIYFSYDVKMKEKGDIPEGYSVSREKKERFSLILESASTNQTSMYLCASSWTGDQPQHFGDGTRLSIL.

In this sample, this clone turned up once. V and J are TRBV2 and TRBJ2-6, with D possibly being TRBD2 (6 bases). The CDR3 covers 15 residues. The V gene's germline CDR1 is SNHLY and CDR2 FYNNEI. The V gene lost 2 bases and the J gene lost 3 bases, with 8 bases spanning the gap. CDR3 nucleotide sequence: TGTGCCAGCAGTGAACAGGGAGGTGGGGCCAACGTCCTGACTTTC. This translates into CASSEQGGGANVLTF.

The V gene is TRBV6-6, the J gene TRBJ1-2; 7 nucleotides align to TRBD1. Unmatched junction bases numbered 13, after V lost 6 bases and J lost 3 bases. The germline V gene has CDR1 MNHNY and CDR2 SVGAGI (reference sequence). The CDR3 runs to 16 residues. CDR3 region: CASRPNSRQGDYGYTF. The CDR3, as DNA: TGTGCCAGCAGACCAAATTCACGACAGGGCGACTATGGCTACACCTTC.

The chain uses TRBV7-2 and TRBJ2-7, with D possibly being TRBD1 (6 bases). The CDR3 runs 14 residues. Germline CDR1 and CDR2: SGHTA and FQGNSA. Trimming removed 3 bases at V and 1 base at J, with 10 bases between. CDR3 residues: CASSLDSFSYEQYF. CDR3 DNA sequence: TGTGCCAGCAGCTTGGACAGCTTTTCCTACGAGCAGTACTTC.

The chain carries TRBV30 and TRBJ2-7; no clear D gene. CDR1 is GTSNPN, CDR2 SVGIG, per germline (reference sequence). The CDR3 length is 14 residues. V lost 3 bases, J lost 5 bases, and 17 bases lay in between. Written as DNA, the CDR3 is TGTGCCTGGAGGTGGGTAGGGTCTAAGGACGAGCAGTACTTC. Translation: CAWRWVGSKDEQYF.